Following are 19 T cell receptor beta chains from one sample sequenced in a study of blood T cell repertoires in COVID-19. Sequencing used immunoSEQ multiplex PCR; TCRdb keeps in-frame clones, though not all of them. This sample has more than 65,000 clones, with roughly three quarters found just once. Sequencing used peripheral blood. These receptors originate from an older woman with acute or convalescent COVID-19.

V gene TRBV13 combines with J gene TRBJ2-7, with D unresolved. Trimming shortened V by 4 bases and J by 0 bases, and 7 bases separated the two germline ends. Per the germline V gene, CDR1 is PRHDT and CDR2 is FYEKMQ (reference sequence). The CDR3 consists of 13 residues. The CDR3 reads CASSSQVSYEQYF. The CDR3 DNA is TGTGCCAGCAGCTCCCAGGTCTCCTACGAGCAGTACTTC.

This clone was seen a few times. V is TRBV15 and J is TRBJ1-1, with D perhaps matching TRBD1 (6 bases). Trimming removed 0 bases from V and 8 bases from J, with 10 bases in between. Germline V gene data show CDR1 as LNHNV and CDR2 as YYDKDF (reference sequence). The CDR3 loop spans 13 amino acids. DNA for the CDR3: TGTGCCACCAGCAGAGAGGGGGCGGACGAAGCTTTCTTT. Translation: CATSREGADEAFF. The full variable domain, its missing parts supplied by reference TRBV15 and TRBJ1-1, is DAMVIQNPRYQVTQFGKPVTLSCSQTLNHNVMYWYQQKSSQAPKLLFHYYDKDFNNEADTPDNFQSRRPNTSFCFLDIRSPGLGDTAMYLCATSREGADEAFFGQGTRLTVV.

This chain connects TRBV5-8 to TRBJ2-3; D perhaps matches TRBD1 (5 bases). The V end was cut by 1 base, the J end by 4 bases, with 13 bases between. CDR1 and CDR2 (germline): SGHTS, YDEGEE. CDR3 length: 15 amino acids. The CDR3 nucleotides read TGTGCCAGCAGCTTGAGGCTAGGGGTAGCAGATACGCAGTATTTT. Amino acids: CASSLRLGVADTQYF.

DNA for the CDR3: TGCAGCGCCGGACGGGATCCGGTACTCACCGGGGAGCTGTTTTTT. Its translation is CSAGRDPVLTGELFF. The chain employs TRBV29-1 and TRBJ2-2; D may be TRBD2 (5 bases). CDR3 length equals 15 residues. The germline V gene has CDR1 SQVTM and CDR2 ANQGSEA. V shed 7 bases and J shed 4 bases, with 19 bases lying between them.

This chain links TRBV7-2 with TRBJ2-3, with 8 bases matching TRBD2. There are 14 residues in the CDR3. V shed 5 bases and J 8 bases; nucleotides not matched to a gene: 9. From germline, CDR1 is SGHTA and CDR2 FQGNSA. The CDR3 reads CASSLTSDLGTQYF. CDR3 nucleotides: TGTGCCAGCAGCCTGACTAGCGACTTAGGTACGCAGTATTTT.

This chain joins TRBV5-8 and TRBJ1-4; 10 positions agree with TRBD1. From germline, CDR1 is SGHTS and CDR2 YDEGEE. This CDR3 spans 14 amino acids. V shed 7 bases and J 6 bases; nucleotides not matched to a gene: 6. The CDR3 here is CASPVGTGDEKLFF. CDR3 DNA sequence: TGTGCCAGCCCCGTGGGGACAGGGGATGAAAAACTGTTTTTT.

The CDR3 protein is CASSGYRASNTGELFF. In DNA form, the CDR3 reads TGTGCCAGCTCAGGCTACAGGGCATCGAACACCGGGGAGCTGTTTTTT. The V and J genes are TRBV18 and TRBJ2-2, with a tentative D call TRBD1 (6 bases). The CDR3 sequence is 16 residues long. The ends were cut back, 5 bases at V and 0 bases at J, with 13 bases in the middle. Germline V lookup: CDR1 KGHSH, CDR2 LQKENI.

This rearrangement joins TRBV7-8 to TRBJ2-5, with TRBD2 identical over 8 bases. There are 15 residues in the CDR3. The germline gives CDR1 SGHVS, CDR2 FQNEAQ. J was trimmed by 2 bases and V by 3 bases; bases with no gene match: 5. DNA for the CDR3: TGTGCCAGCAGCTTGCGGGGGGCCCAACAAGAGACCCAGTACTTC. Translating it yields CASSLRGAQQETQYF.

This sequence joins TRBV18 and TRBJ1-2, with D perhaps TRBD1 (6 bases). The V and J ends lost 3 bases and 6 bases respectively, with 14 bases between them. In germline, CDR1 is KGHSH, CDR2 LQKENI. The CDR3 consists of 14 residues. This chain's CDR3 is CASSPAQGNHGYTF. The CDR3, as DNA: TGTGCCAGCTCACCCGCGCAGGGGAACCATGGCTACACCTTC.

This chain links TRBV15 with TRBJ1-1; the match to TRBD1 covers 7 bases. This CDR3 comprises 16 residues. With V trimmed by 4 bases and J by 5 bases, 13 bases remained unmatched. CDR1 and CDR2 (germline): LNHNV, YYDKDF (reference sequence). The CDR3 DNA sequence: TGTGCCACCAGCACTACGACAGGGCCGGAGGGGACTGAAGCTTTCTTT. Its translation: CATSTTTGPEGTEAFF.

The chain links TRBV5-1 to TRBJ2-3; 11 positions agree with TRBD2. This CDR3 contains 16 residues. Trimming cost V 4 bases and J 1 base; bases outside gene matches: 5. Germline V gene lookup returns CDR1 SGHRS and CDR2 YFSETQ. For the CDR3, the DNA is TGCGCCAGCAGCGAACAACTAGCGGGGGGCACAGATACGCAGTATTTT. This sequence encodes CASSEQLAGGTDTQYF.

This clone was found once. The chain is built from TRBV30 and TRBJ2-1; D not resolved. With 0 bases removed from V and 2 bases from J, the gap between germline ends came to 8 bases. This CDR3 has 14 residues. Germline V gene data show CDR1 as GTSNPN and CDR2 as SVGIG (reference sequence). The CDR3 bases are TGTGCCTGGAGTGTCCGGCGGACCTACAATGAGCAGTTCTTC. Residues: CAWSVRRTYNEQFF.

This chain uses TRBV2 with TRBJ1-2; 8 bases agree with TRBD1. J was trimmed by 7 bases and V by 8 bases; bases with no gene match: 6. This CDR3 contains 12 residues. Germline loops: CDR1 SNHLY, CDR2 FYNNEI. CDR3 DNA sequence: TGTGCCAGCTTGACAGGGGAGCGTGGCTACACCTTC. Encoded protein: CASLTGERGYTF. Drawing the rest from reference TRBV2 and TRBJ1-2, the complete variable domain is EPEVTQTPSHQVTQMGQEVILRCVPISNHLYFYWYRQILGQKVEFLVSFYNNEISEKSEIFDDQFSVERPDGSNFTLKIRSTKLEDSAMYFCASLTGERGYTFGSGTRLTVV.

V and J are TRBV5-1 and TRBJ1-2, with D tentatively TRBD1 (5 bases). CDR3 length: 13 amino acids. V was pared by 0 bases and J by 6 bases, with 9 bases between. Germline V gene data show CDR1 as SGHRS and CDR2 as YFSETQ. The CDR3 loop is CASSLEGGDGYTF. In DNA, the CDR3 is TGCGCCAGCAGCTTGGAAGGAGGGGATGGCTACACCTTC. Complete variable domain (other parts from reference TRBV5-1 and TRBJ1-2): KAGVTQTPRYLIKTRGQQVTLSCSPISGHRSVSWYQQTPGQGLQFLFEYFSETQRNKGNFPGRFSGRQFSNSRSEMNVSTLELGDSALYLCASSLEGGDGYTFGSGTRLTVV.

The rearrangement uses TRBV4-2 and TRBJ1-5; TRBD1 matches at 7 bases. The junction had 0 bases not matched to a gene; V was cut back by 0 bases and J by 1 base. In germline, CDR1 is LGHNA, CDR2 YNFKEQ. The CDR3 extends over 15 amino acids. CDR3 sequence: CASSQDRGSNQPQHF. CDR3 in DNA: TGTGCCAGCAGCCAAGACAGGGGGAGCAATCAGCCCCAGCATTTT.

This chain links TRBV5-3 with TRBJ1-1; possibly TRBD1 for D (5 bases). TRBV5-3 has ORF status, its function being uncertain. The CDR3 runs 18 residues. The V end was cut by 3 bases, the J end by 4 bases, with 25 bases between. The CDR3 DNA is TGTGCCAGAAGCTCCCTCTCATGGGGCAGGGAGGTACTCACTGAAGCTTTCTTT. Protein sequence: CARSSLSWGREVLTEAFF.

Sample share makes this clone medium-sized. The chain uses TRBV28 and TRBJ2-1, with 9 bases lining up with TRBD2. This CDR3 is built from 12 residues. After removal of 6 bases from V and 10 bases from J, the junction contained 4 bases not matched to a gene. The germline V gene encodes CDR1 MDHEN and CDR2 SYDVKM. The CDR3 loop reads CASSLTSGEQFF. The CDR3 DNA sequence: TGTGCCAGCAGCCTTACTAGCGGGGAGCAGTTCTTC.

This sequence joins TRBV24-1 and TRBJ2-2; TRBD2 aligns across 8 bases. The CDR3 extends over 18 amino acids. Germline V gene sequence: CDR1 KGHDR, CDR2 SFDVKD. The trim removed 3 bases at V and 4 bases at J, leaving 12 bases unmatched. The CDR3 spells CATSDATRGRGATGELFF. CDR3 coding DNA: TGTGCCACCAGTGATGCGACCCGGGGGCGGGGGGCCACCGGGGAGCTGTTTTTT.

The chain combines TRBV7-9 with TRBJ1-1; possibly TRBD1 for D (5 bases). The CDR3 has 14 amino acids. V dropped 0 bases and J dropped 1 base, with 6 bases sitting between them. The germline V gene encodes CDR1 SEHNR and CDR2 FQNEAQ (reference sequence). In nucleotides, the CDR3 is TGTGCCAGCAGCTTAGCGGGGGGGAACACTGAAGCTTTCTTT. Its translation is CASSLAGGNTEAFF.